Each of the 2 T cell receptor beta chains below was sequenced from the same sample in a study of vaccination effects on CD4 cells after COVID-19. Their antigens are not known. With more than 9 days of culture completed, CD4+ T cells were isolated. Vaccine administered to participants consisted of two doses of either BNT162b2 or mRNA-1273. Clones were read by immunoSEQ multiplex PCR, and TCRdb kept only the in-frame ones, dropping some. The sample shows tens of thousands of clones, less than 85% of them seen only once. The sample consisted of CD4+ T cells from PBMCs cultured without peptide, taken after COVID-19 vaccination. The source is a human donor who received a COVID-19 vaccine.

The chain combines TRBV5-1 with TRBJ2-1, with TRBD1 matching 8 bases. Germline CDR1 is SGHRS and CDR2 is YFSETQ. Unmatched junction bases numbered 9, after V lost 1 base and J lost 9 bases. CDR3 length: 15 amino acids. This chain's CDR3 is CASSLSGGASGEQFF. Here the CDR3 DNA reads TGCGCCAGCAGCTTGTCAGGGGGCGCCTCCGGTGAGCAGTTCTTC.

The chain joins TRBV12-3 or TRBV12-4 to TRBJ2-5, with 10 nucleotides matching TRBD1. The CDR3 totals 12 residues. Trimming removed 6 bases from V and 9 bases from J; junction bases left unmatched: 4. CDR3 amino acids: CASSADRGSQYF. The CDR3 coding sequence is TGTGCCAGCAGCGCGGACAGGGGGTCCCAGTACTTC.